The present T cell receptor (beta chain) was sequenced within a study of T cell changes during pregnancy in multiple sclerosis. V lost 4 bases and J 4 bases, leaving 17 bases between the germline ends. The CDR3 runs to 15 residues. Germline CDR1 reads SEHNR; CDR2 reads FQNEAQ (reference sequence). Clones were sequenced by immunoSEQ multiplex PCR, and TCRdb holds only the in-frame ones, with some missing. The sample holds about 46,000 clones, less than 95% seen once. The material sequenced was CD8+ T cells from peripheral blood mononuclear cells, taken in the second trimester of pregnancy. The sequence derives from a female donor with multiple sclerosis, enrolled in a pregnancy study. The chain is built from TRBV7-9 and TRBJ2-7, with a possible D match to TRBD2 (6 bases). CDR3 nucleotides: TGTGCCAGCAGCTCCCTTGCGGGGACCGCGTACGAGCAGTACTTC. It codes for CASSSLAGTAYEQYF. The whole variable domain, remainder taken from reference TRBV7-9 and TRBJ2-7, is DTGVSQNPRHKITKRGQNVTFRCDPISEHNRLYWYRQTLGQGPEFLTYFQNEAQLEKSRLLSDRFSAERPKGSFSTLEIQRTEQGDSAMYLCASSSLAGTAYEQYFGPGTRLTVT.